The 3 T cell receptor beta chains given below trace back to one sample, sequenced in a study of blood T cell repertoires in COVID-19. This table comes from immunoSEQ multiplex PCR, and its TCRdb copy is limited to in-frame clones, with some not included. The sample lists more than 3,000 clones, 93% occurring once. The sequencing input was peripheral blood. These receptors all come from a human donor in a cohort sampled during active COVID-19.

The chain is built from TRBV6-5 and TRBJ2-1, with 8 positions matching TRBD1. Germline V gene lookup returns CDR1 MNHEY and CDR2 SVGAGI. The V gene end was trimmed by 5 bases and the J gene end by 8 bases; junction bases not matched to a gene: 2. CDR3 length: 12 amino acids. The CDR3 coding sequence is TGTGCCAGCAGTCCACAGGGGGATGAGCAGTTCTTC. It specifies CASSPQGDEQFF.

This chain uses TRBV6-6 with TRBJ2-3; TRBD1 is a possible D gene (6 bases). V was pared by 5 bases and J by 0 bases, with 15 bases between. This CDR3 has 16 amino acids. Looked up from germline, CDR1 is MNHNY and CDR2 is SVGAGI (reference sequence). CDR3 DNA: TGTGCCAGCAGTAGCTCCGGGACAAGAAGCACAGATACGCAGTATTTT. Amino acids: CASSSSGTRSTDTQYF.

The chain employs TRBV5-1 and TRBJ2-5; D possibly corresponds to TRBD2 (6 bases). V lost 2 bases and J lost 2, with 16 bases in between. The CDR3 loop spans 16 amino acids. Germline V gene data show CDR1 as SGHRS and CDR2 as YFSETQ. CDR3 region: CASSFQGLPRQETQYF. The CDR3 DNA reads TGCGCCAGCAGCTTCCAAGGACTACCTCGGCAAGAGACCCAGTACTTC.